These 17 T cell receptor beta chains came from one sample sequenced in a study of cytomegalovirus exposure and HLA in healthy donors (dated by TCRdb to the late 2010s). Libraries were prepared through the immunoSEQ multiplex PCR assay. For the multiplex PCR, a mixture combining 60 forward primers for TCR Vbeta segments and 13 reverse primers for TCR Jbeta segments was used. This immuneACCESS table, as held by TCRdb, lists in-frame sequences with V and J called but not all clones. Of the missing ones, under half trace to an unresolved V gene in checked studies; the others have no known cause. The sample table records 96,000 or so clones; roughly 74% of these occur just once. The top ten clonotypes cover 2.5% to 3.5% of the sample. The sample comprised PBMCs. The receptors derive from a female donor in good health and CMV-seropositive.

The V gene is TRBV30, the J gene TRBJ2-5, with 8 bases fitting TRBD2. Looked up from germline, CDR1 is GTSNPN and CDR2 is SVGIG (reference sequence). The CDR3 sequence is 14 residues long. The junction had 7 bases not matched to a gene; V was cut back by 1 base and J by 6 bases. As DNA, the CDR3 is TGTGCCTGGAGTGAAGGGACTAGGAGGAAGACCCAGTACTTC. Translating it yields CAWSEGTRRKTQYF.

This clone was recorded at least ten times. The V call is TRBV6-6, the J call TRBJ2-2, with TRBD2 identical over 12 bases. Per the germline V gene, CDR1 is MNHNY and CDR2 is SVGAGI (reference sequence). There are 16 residues in the CDR3. V shed 7 bases and J 6 bases; nucleotides not matched to a gene: 9. The CDR3: CASTEGLAGPSGELFF. CDR3 sequence (DNA): TGTGCCAGCACCGAGGGACTAGCGGGCCCCTCCGGGGAGCTGTTTTTT.

The chain couples TRBV9 to TRBJ2-2; TRBD2 matches 7 bases. J gave up 1 base and V 4 bases, and 4 bases lay outside the gene matches. The CDR3 contains 15 residues. Germline CDR1 and CDR2: SGDLS and YYNGEE. The CDR3 DNA is TGTGCCAGCAGCCCCGGGACTAAGAACACCGGGGAGCTGTTTTTT. It codes for CASSPGTKNTGELFF.

The chain carries TRBV9 and TRBJ2-3; tentatively, D is TRBD1 (5 bases). From germline, CDR1 is SGDLS and CDR2 YYNGEE. The germline V and J ends were trimmed by 0 bases and 6 bases, with 11 bases remaining between them. The CDR3 covers 14 residues. CDR3 nucleotides: TGTGCCAGCAGCGTAGATCAGGGTCCCGATACGCAGTATTTT. Translation: CASSVDQGPDTQYF.

This chain joins TRBV5-6 and TRBJ1-6, with 9 positions matching TRBD1. Germline V CDR1 and CDR2: SGHDT, YYEEEE. With V trimmed by 4 bases and J by 10 bases, 12 bases remained unmatched. The CDR3 has 16 amino acids. The CDR3 coding sequence is TGTGCCAGCAGCCAACAACAGGGGGCGGGGGTCTCACCCCTCCACTTT. This translates into CASSQQQGAGVSPLHF.

The V and J genes are TRBV2 and TRBJ2-5, with a possible D match to TRBD1 (6 bases). V was cut by 7 bases and J by 1 base, with 13 bases left in between. This CDR3 is built from 14 residues. Germline loops: CDR1 SNHLY, CDR2 FYNNEI. CDR3 region: CASTYDRTQETQYF. DNA for the CDR3: TGTGCCAGCACCTATGACAGGACCCAAGAGACCCAGTACTTC.

The chain links TRBV30 to TRBJ1-4; 11 bases are shared with TRBD1. Per the germline V gene, CDR1 is GTSNPN and CDR2 is SVGIG (reference sequence). The J segment lost 9 bases and the V segment lost 2 bases, leaving 5 bases of the junction unmatched. The CDR3 spans 14 residues. The CDR3 sequence: CAWSSGQGEKKLFF. The CDR3 region has the DNA TGTGCCTGGAGTTCGGGACAGGGGGAGAAAAAACTGTTTTTT.

The chain employs TRBV6-5 and TRBJ1-1, with a weak D call TRBD1 (6 bases). Germline V gene sequence: CDR1 MNHEY, CDR2 SVGAGI. V was clipped by 3 bases and J by 3 bases, with 11 bases between them. The CDR3 length is 14 residues. CDR3 DNA: TGTGCCAGCAGTTATTCCAGGGGAGACACTGAAGCTTTCTTT. This codes for CASSYSRGDTEAFF.

This clone has more than one count but fewer than ten. This chain links TRBV18 with TRBJ1-4, with D maybe TRBD1 (6 bases). V shed 2 bases and J shed 4 bases, with 8 bases lying between them. The CDR3 is 14 residues long. CDR1 and CDR2 from the germline V gene are KGHSH and LQKENI. CDR3 sequence (DNA): TGTGCCAGCTCACCATACAGGGATAATGAAAAACTGTTTTTT. This sequence encodes CASSPYRDNEKLFF.

V usage is TRBV28 and J usage is TRBJ2-2; 8 bases are a match to TRBD1. Germline values: CDR1 MDHEN, CDR2 SYDVKM. This CDR3 region has 14 residues. V gave up 6 bases and J gave up 7 bases; unmatched junction bases: 7. CDR3 protein: CASRRDRSDGELFF. CDR3 in DNA: TGTGCCAGCAGAAGGGACAGGTCTGACGGGGAGCTGTTTTTT.

The gene calls are TRBV4-3 and TRBJ1-6; a possible D gene is TRBD1 (5 bases). V lost 0 bases to trimming and J lost 4 bases, with 25 bases between them. Germline V gene data show CDR1 as LGHNA and CDR2 as YSLEER. The CDR3 length is 21 residues. CDR3 coding DNA: TGCGCCAGCAGCCAAGATGCCGTGGCGGGACCACTCCTCCTTTATAATTCACCCCTCCACTTT. This codes for CASSQDAVAGPLLLYNSPLHF.

The genes are TRBV7-6 and TRBJ1-2; TRBD1 matches 12 bases. This CDR3 contains 16 residues. Germline CDR1 and CDR2: SGHVS and FNYEAQ. Unmatched junction bases numbered 11, after V lost 4 bases and J lost 8 bases. CDR3 sequence reads: CASSSGDGTGGAGYTF. The CDR3 DNA reads TGTGCCAGCAGCTCCGGAGACGGGACAGGGGGCGCGGGCTACACCTTC.

This clone was picked up a small number of times. The chain has TRBV29-1 and TRBJ2-1, with a tentative D call TRBD2 (5 bases). The CDR3 is 12 amino acids. V lost 4 bases and J 8 bases, leaving 12 bases between the germline ends. Germline V lookup: CDR1 SQVTM, CDR2 ANQGSEA. The CDR3 loop reads CSVAAWGDEQFF. Written as DNA, the CDR3 is TGCAGCGTTGCCGCCTGGGGAGATGAGCAGTTCTTC.

V and J are TRBV28 and TRBJ2-5; the D gene is possibly TRBD2 (6 bases). V lost 4 bases and J 5 bases, leaving 20 bases between the germline ends. This CDR3 region has 16 residues. Germline V gene data show CDR1 as MDHEN and CDR2 as SYDVKM. CDR3 loop: CASSSPPGPAGETQYF. The CDR3 DNA sequence: TGTGCCAGCAGTTCCCCGCCGGGACCGGCGGGGGAGACCCAGTACTTC.

This CDR3 is CASSLDRYYEQYF. As DNA, the CDR3 is TGTGCCAGCAGCCTGGACAGGTACTACGAGCAGTACTTC. The chain combines TRBV5-4 with TRBJ2-7; 7 bases align to TRBD1. Germline loops: CDR1 SGHNT, CDR2 YYREEE (reference sequence). V lost 4 bases to trimming and J lost 3 bases; unmatched junction nucleotides: 4. The CDR3 is 13 amino acids.

This rearrangement joins TRBV6-4 to TRBJ2-2, with TRBD1 as a possible D gene (5 bases). CDR1 MRHNA and CDR2 SNTAGT come from the germline V gene. The CDR3 has 13 residues. V lost 3 bases and J lost 6, with 8 bases in between. CDR3 bases: TGTGCCAGCAGTGAATCAGGGTCCGGGGAGCTGTTTTTT. It translates to CASSESGSGELFF.

The V and J genes are TRBV5-1 and TRBJ1-6; 12 bases are a match to TRBD1. The CDR3 is 14 residues long. V lost 2 bases and J lost 11; bases outside the gene matches: 2. Germline CDR1 is SGHRS and CDR2 is YFSETQ. In nucleotides, the CDR3 is TGCGCCAGCAGCTTCGGGACAGGGGGCGCACCCCTCCACTTT. Translated: CASSFGTGGAPLHF.